Each of the 27 T cell receptor beta chains below was sequenced from the same sample in a study of CD8 T cells in Susac syndrome. Reverse transcription used roughly 0.5 to 1 ug RNA and random hexamers. In TCRdb, the immunoSEQ multiplex PCR reads were re-called with MiXCR into one record per CDR3 protein. The repertoire has 85,000 to 90,000 distinct CDR3 sequences, just under 95% of them found once; the top ten carry roughly 0.32%. Sequencing used CD8+ T cells from PBMCs. Every receptor here comes from a human donor in good health.

This clonotype was observed a single time. This rearrangement joins TRBV20-1 to TRBJ2-7, with 8 positions matching TRBD2. This CDR3 is 15 amino acids long. V shed 1 base and J 1 base; nucleotides not matched to a gene: 6. Germline V gives CDR1 DFQATT, CDR2 SNEGSKA (reference sequence). The CDR3 region is CSARGITSGSYEQYF. In nucleotides, the CDR3 is TGCAGTGCTAGAGGTATTACTAGCGGATCCTACGAGCAGTACTTC.

V gene TRBV6-6 combines with J gene TRBJ1-2, with D unresolved. The V and J ends lost 2 bases and 4 bases respectively, with 8 bases between them. The CDR3 spans 13 residues. Germline V CDR1 and CDR2: MNHNY, SVGAGI (reference sequence). In DNA, the CDR3 is TGTGCCAGCAGTTACGACAACCTCTATGGCTACACCTTC. Translated: CASSYDNLYGYTF.

The chain is built from TRBV27 and TRBJ1-1; D gene ambiguous. The CDR3 has 14 amino acids. From germline, CDR1 is MNHEY and CDR2 SMNVEV (reference sequence). The V gene lost 1 base and the J gene lost 5 bases, with 11 bases spanning the gap. CDR3 residues: CASSLLAGSTEAFF. The CDR3 nucleotides read TGTGCCAGCAGTTTATTAGCGGGGAGTACTGAAGCTTTCTTT.

J is TRBJ2-3 and V is TRBV20-1; a possible D gene is TRBD2 (5 bases). Trimming removed 1 base from V and 2 bases from J, with 13 bases in between. In germline, CDR1 is DFQATT, CDR2 SNEGSKA (reference sequence). The CDR3 contains 15 residues. CDR3 sequence: CSARGWTLSTDTQYF. CDR3 nucleotides: TGCAGTGCTAGAGGATGGACTCTTTCCACAGATACGCAGTATTTT.

Only one count was recorded for this clonotype. The V gene is TRBV9, the J gene TRBJ2-2; 10 bases are shared with TRBD1. CDR1 is SGDLS, CDR2 YYNGEE, per germline. The length of the CDR3 is 15 residues. V was clipped by 2 bases and J by 7 bases; unmatched bases: 5. CDR3 sequence reads: CASSVGTGEGGELFF. The CDR3 nucleotides are TGTGCCAGCAGCGTGGGGACAGGGGAGGGCGGGGAGCTGTTTTTT.

The chain uses TRBV7-9 and TRBJ2-7; D call uncertain. Germline V lookup: CDR1 SEHNR, CDR2 FQNEAQ (reference sequence). Trimming took off 1 base at V and 4 bases at J, with 5 bases between the two ends. The CDR3 consists of 12 residues. CDR3 in DNA: TGTGCCAGCAGCTTAGAGCGATACGAGCAGTACTTC. It translates to CASSLERYEQYF.

The J gene is TRBJ1-2, the V gene TRBV9; 9 nucleotides agree with TRBD1. The CDR3 runs 13 residues. The junction had 8 bases not matched to a gene; V was cut back by 4 bases and J by 10 bases. The V gene's germline CDR1 is SGDLS and CDR2 YYNGEE. Here the CDR3 DNA reads TGTGCCAGCAGCTCTGTCACAGGGGGCGACTACACCTTC. Translated: CASSSVTGGDYTF.

The chain joins TRBV7-9 to TRBJ1-4; D remains ambiguous. The CDR3 consists of 14 residues. From germline, CDR1 is SEHNR and CDR2 FQNEAQ (reference sequence). Trimming took 2 bases from V and 3 from J, leaving 7 bases between them. The CDR3 sequence: CASSLSGANEKLFF. The CDR3 DNA reads TGTGCCAGCAGCTTATCCGGGGCTAATGAAAAACTGTTTTTT.

The J gene is TRBJ2-1, the V gene TRBV3-1; D unclear. Germline values: CDR1 LGHDT, CDR2 YNNKEL (reference sequence). This CDR3 spans 14 amino acids. Deletions cut 6 bases from V and 5 bases from J, with 14 bases between. CDR3 sequence: CASRSGFRDNEQFF. In DNA form, the CDR3 reads TGTGCCAGCAGGTCTGGGTTCCGGGACAATGAGCAGTTCTTC.

This chain uses TRBV9 with TRBJ2-5, with D hard to call. This CDR3 is 13 amino acids long. The germline gives CDR1 SGDLS, CDR2 YYNGEE. V lost 3 bases to trimming and J lost 2 bases, with 8 bases between them. The CDR3 region is CASSADPQETQYF. The CDR3 DNA follows: TGTGCCAGCAGCGCAGACCCTCAAGAGACCCAGTACTTC.

This clonotype was seen more than once but under ten times. The rearrangement links TRBV29-1 to TRBJ2-7; the match to TRBD2 covers 8 bases. Germline CDR1 SQVTM, CDR2 ANQGSEA. The length of the CDR3 is 12 residues. Trimming took 5 bases from V and 2 from J; bases not matched to a gene: 2. The CDR3 nucleotides read TGCAGCGTTCCGGGACTAGCCTACGAGCAGTACTTC. Translation: CSVPGLAYEQYF.

There are a few counts of this clonotype. V and J are TRBV6-2 or TRBV6-3 and TRBJ1-5; TRBD1 might be the D (5 bases). Germline values: CDR1 MNHEY, CDR2 SVGEGT. The V end lost 0 bases, the J end lost 6 bases, and 12 bases lay between the germline ends. The CDR3 is 15 residues long. The CDR3 protein is CASSYSGGGAQPQHF. DNA for the CDR3: TGTGCCAGCAGTTACTCGGGGGGGGGAGCTCAGCCCCAGCATTTT.

The J gene is TRBJ1-3, the V gene TRBV12-3 or TRBV12-4; perhaps TRBD1 as D (6 bases). V dropped 5 bases and J dropped 6 bases, with 11 bases sitting between them. The CDR3 runs to 13 residues. The CDR3 DNA follows: TGTGCCAGCAGTACCCCAGGGGAAAACACCATATATTTT. The encoded protein is CASSTPGENTIYF.

The V call is TRBV7-9, the J call TRBJ2-3, with D possibly being TRBD2 (5 bases). V dropped 5 bases and J dropped 5 bases, with 5 bases sitting between them. CDR1 and CDR2 from the germline V gene are SEHNR and FQNEAQ (reference sequence). The CDR3 contains 11 residues. Here the CDR3 DNA reads TGTGCCAGCAGCCGGGAAGATACGCAGTATTTT. Its translation is CASSREDTQYF.

The chain uses TRBV10-3 and TRBJ1-5; D ambiguous. V was cut by 3 bases and J by 0 bases, with 9 bases left in between. Germline CDR1 is ENHRY and CDR2 is SYGVKD. The CDR3 runs to 15 residues. Written as DNA, the CDR3 is TGTGCCATCAGTGATGGGCTAAATAGCAATCAGCCCCAGCATTTT. Translation: CAISDGLNSNQPQHF.

In this sample, this clonotype turned up once. The rearrangement uses TRBV19 and TRBJ2-7; D assignment may be TRBD1 or TRBD2 (6 bases each). This CDR3 contains 14 residues. Trimming stripped 7 bases from V and 3 bases from J, with 16 bases between. The germline gives CDR1 LNHDA, CDR2 SQIVND (reference sequence). The CDR3 protein is CASKVGGVLYEQYF. For the CDR3, the DNA is TGTGCCAGTAAGGTGGGGGGCGTCCTCTACGAGCAGTACTTC.

The chain is built from TRBV5-6 and TRBJ2-1, with 7 bases aligning to TRBD1. Trimming removed 4 bases from V and 5 bases from J; junction bases left unmatched: 6. Germline CDR1 reads SGHDT; CDR2 reads YYEEEE. The CDR3 totals 14 residues. The CDR3 region has the DNA TGTGCCAGCAGCGGCATGACAGGGAACAATGAGCAGTTCTTC. Amino acid sequence: CASSGMTGNNEQFF. Combining the CDR3 with reference TRBV5-6 and TRBJ2-1 gives the whole variable domain DAGVTQSPTHLIKTRGQQVTLRCSPKSGHDTVSWYQQALGQGPQFIFQYYEEEERQRGNFPDRFSGHQFPNYSSELNVNALLLGDSALYLCASSGMTGNNEQFFGPGTRLTVL.

The J gene is TRBJ2-3, the V gene TRBV9, with TRBD2 matching over 14 bases. The germline V gene encodes CDR1 SGDLS and CDR2 YYNGEE. This CDR3 comprises 14 residues. J lost 6 bases, V lost 5 bases, and 2 bases had no gene match. The CDR3 is CASSGTSGGDTQYF. CDR3 bases: TGTGCCAGCAGTGGGACTAGCGGGGGCGATACGCAGTATTTT.

The chain combines TRBV4-1 with TRBJ1-1; 8 bases are a match to TRBD1. Losses at the gene ends were 0 bases for V and 7 bases for J; bases not matched to a gene: 4. This CDR3 comprises 14 residues. CDR1 MGHRA and CDR2 YSYEKL come from the germline V gene. The CDR3 reads CASSQDPGQDEAFF. CDR3 nucleotide sequence: TGCGCCAGCAGCCAAGATCCGGGACAGGATGAAGCTTTCTTT.

The gene calls are TRBV29-1 and TRBJ2-1; D might be TRBD1 (6 bases). Germline values: CDR1 SQVTM, CDR2 ANQGSEA. The length of the CDR3 is 16 residues. Trimming took off 0 bases at V and 0 bases at J, with 12 bases between the two ends. As DNA, the CDR3 is TGCAGCGTTGAAGACGCAACAGGGAGCTCCTACAATGAGCAGTTCTTC. Translation gives CSVEDATGSSYNEQFF.

The chain has TRBV13 and TRBJ2-7; D may be TRBD1 (5 bases). This CDR3 has 13 residues. Germline CDR1 PRHDT, CDR2 FYEKMQ (reference sequence). V lost 4 bases and J 4 bases, leaving 11 bases between the germline ends. The CDR3 loop is CASSSTVRYEQYF. The CDR3 coding sequence is TGTGCCAGCAGCTCGACAGTCAGATACGAGCAGTACTTC.

This clonotype has a single count. The chain carries TRBV29-1 and TRBJ2-7, with D possibly TRBD1 on 6 matching bases. There are 15 residues in the CDR3. Germline V gives CDR1 SQVTM, CDR2 ANQGSEA. V lost 5 bases and J lost 1, with 18 bases in between. The DNA for the CDR3 is TGCAGCGTTAGTGGGGGCACAGGGATTTCCTACGAGCAGTACTTC. This encodes CSVSGGTGISYEQYF.

The chain employs TRBV7-9 and TRBJ1-1; D unresolved. CDR3 size: 17 residues. Germline CDR1 and CDR2: SEHNR and FQNEAQ (reference sequence). Trimming removed 7 bases from V and 5 bases from J, with 26 bases in between. DNA of the CDR3: TGTGCCAGCAAACACTCCATCAAGGCAGGCAGGAATACTGAAGCTTTCTTT. It is translated as CASKHSIKAGRNTEAFF.

J is TRBJ2-2 and V is TRBV6-2 or TRBV6-3; 7 bases are a match to TRBD1. With V trimmed by 4 bases and J by 1 base, 3 bases remained unmatched. The CDR3 consists of 15 residues. CDR1 is MNHEY, CDR2 SVGEGT, per germline. Written as DNA, the CDR3 is TGTGCCAGCAGTTTCGACAGGGAGAACACCGGGGAGCTGTTTTTT. Its translation is CASSFDRENTGELFF.

The chain employs TRBV4-2 and TRBJ2-1; D could derive from TRBD1 or TRBD2 (5 bases each). With 4 bases removed from V and 5 bases from J, the gap between germline ends came to 12 bases. CDR1 LGHNA and CDR2 YNFKEQ come from the germline V gene. The CDR3 has 14 amino acids. The CDR3: CASSPGARDNEQFF. CDR3 coding DNA: TGTGCCAGCAGCCCCGGGGCTCGGGACAATGAGCAGTTCTTC.

The chain links TRBV23-1 to TRBJ1-1, with 8 bases lining up with TRBD1. TRBV23-1 is an ORF for which the function is uncertain. CDR3 length: 14 amino acids. With V trimmed by 6 bases and J by 4 bases, 7 bases remained unmatched. The CDR3 region is CASRQGTGGTEAFF. In nucleotides, the CDR3 is TGCGCCAGCAGGCAAGGAACAGGGGGCACTGAAGCTTTCTTT.

The gene calls are TRBV5-1 and TRBJ2-1, with D perhaps matching TRBD1 or TRBD2 (5 bases each). Trimming pared 2 bases from V and 2 bases from J, leaving 8 bases between. CDR1 and CDR2 (germline): SGHRS, YFSETQ. CDR3 length: 14 amino acids. CDR3 in amino acids: CASSFRGPYNEQFF. CDR3 nucleotide sequence: TGCGCCAGCAGCTTCCGGGGCCCCTACAATGAGCAGTTCTTC.